The entry below describes one T cell receptor beta chain. Its antigen remains unknown. Germline V gives CDR1 MNHEY, CDR2 SMNVEV (reference sequence). The CDR3 is made up of 11 amino acids. Via 5' RACE with UMI labels, TRB cDNA libraries were prepared. TCRdb re-called the 5' RACE reads; every CDR3 protein appears as one record, without DNA. This sample's table reports 100,000 to 150,000 distinct CDR3 sequences. This sample was included in a study of CXCR3-negative and CXCR3-positive naive CD8 T cells. General study points: For the naive subsets, surface CD5 was similar, and TCR strength was inferred from TRB CDR3 properties. CXCR3-expressing naive cells carried TRB CDR3s more hydrophobic than those of CXCR3-negative naive cells.

Sequenced: naive CXCR3- CD8+ T cells from blood. Subset denoted: CD45RO-CCR7+CD27+CD95- naive CD8+ T cells lacking CXCR3 (TNR3-). The TCR comes from a human donor in good health. Some clones in this sample may be carry-over from other donors' samples. The chain couples TRBV27 to TRBJ2-1. This chain's CDR3 is CASSSRGEQFF.